The T cell receptor (beta chain) described here comes from a study of shared clonotypes between healthy human individuals. Study-wide points: Clonotypes which were not shared had lower generation probabilities than clonotypes that all four donors shared.

This CDR3 region has 20 residues. Trimming took 6 bases from V and 0 from J; bases not matched to a gene: 19. Germline-derived CDR1 and CDR2 are MDHEN and SYDVKM. Assay: immunoSEQ multiplex PCR; the TCRdb copy retains only in-frame clones and omits some. In the table there are 2 million to 2.5 million clones, roughly 90% of which are singletons. Comments on this clone: Its antigen remains unknown.

This chain joins TRBV28 and TRBJ2-5, with 10 nucleotides matching TRBD2. The sequenced sample consisted of naive CD4+ T cells from PBMCs. As to subset: CD45RA+ positively selected. The TCR comes from a man between 18 and 29 years old in good health. Some clones in this sample may be carry-over from other donors' samples. The CDR3 protein is CASRGLGSGRARGYQETQYF. In nucleotides, the CDR3 is TGTGCCAGCAGGGGTCTCGGCAGCGGGAGGGCCAGGGGGTACCAAGAGACCCAGTACTTC.